This TCR beta chain was obtained from a study of neoadjuvant anti-PD-1 for oral cavity cancer. Patients had newly diagnosed, untreated stage II-IVA oral cavity squamous cell carcinoma. The protocol was immunoSEQ multiplex PCR, while the TCRdb copy is restricted to in-frame clones and leaves out a portion. The repertoire has around 60,000 clones, 70% to 85% of them found once; the top ten carry approximately 2.4%. The CDR3 is 14 residues long. V was clipped by 10 bases and J by 0 bases; unmatched bases: 4. Germline CDR1 is MNHEY and CDR2 is SVGAGI. The clonotype comes from a person aged 40 to 85 with oral cavity squamous cell carcinoma. The chain couples TRBV6-5 to TRBJ2-2; TRBD2 aligns across 8 bases. The sample consisted of PBMCs, taken before nivolumab (anti-PD-1) treatment. This chain's CDR3 is CATGGPANTGELFF. In DNA, the CDR3 is TGTGCCACGGGGGGGCCGGCGAACACCGGGGAGCTGTTTTTT.